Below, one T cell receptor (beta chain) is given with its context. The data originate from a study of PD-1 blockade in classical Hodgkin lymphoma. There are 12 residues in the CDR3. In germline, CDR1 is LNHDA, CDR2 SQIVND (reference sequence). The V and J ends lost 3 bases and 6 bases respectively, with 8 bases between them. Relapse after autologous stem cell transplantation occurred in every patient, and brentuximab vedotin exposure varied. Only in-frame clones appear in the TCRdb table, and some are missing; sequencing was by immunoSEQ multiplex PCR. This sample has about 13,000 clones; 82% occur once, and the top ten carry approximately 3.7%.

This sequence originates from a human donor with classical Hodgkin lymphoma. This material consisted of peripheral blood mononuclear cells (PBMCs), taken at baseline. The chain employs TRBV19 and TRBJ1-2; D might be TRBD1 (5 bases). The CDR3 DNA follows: TGTGCCAGTAGTATTGGGGCCAATGGCTACACCTTC. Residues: CASSIGANGYTF.